The rows below give T cell receptor beta chains drawn from one sample of a study of CD8+ T cells in alopecia areata. Sequencing was performed with immunoSEQ multiplex PCR; in TCRdb, only in-frame clones are kept and a portion is missing. This repertoire shows around 180,000 clones, about 65% found once; its top ten account for approximately 1.4%. Here the sequenced sample was CD4+ T cells sorted from blood, taken around week 50, from a patient treated with tofacitinib. The source is a human donor with alopecia areata. CDR3s include the opening cysteine and the closing phenylalanine or tryptophan. The order of the fields is clone size, V gene, J gene, D gene, CDR3 protein, CDR3 DNA. The D gene is left open where the match is weak. Size tells how often a clone was seen (once, few, many) or the class of an expanded clone, and some rows leave it out.

size: NA
V: TRBV7-2
J: TRBJ1-2
D: NA
CDR3: CASRGLSGATVGYTF
DNA: TGTGCCAGCAGAGGCTTGAGTGGGGCGACGGTTGGCTACACCTTC

size: NA
V: TRBV29-1
J: TRBJ1-4
D: NA
CDR3: CSVGGRLNEKLFF
DNA: TGCAGCGTTGGGGGACGGCTTAATGAAAAACTGTTTTTT

size: NA
V: TRBV5-8
J: TRBJ1-2
D: TRBD1
CDR3: CASSLWSAGGYYGYTF
DNA: TGTGCCAGCAGCTTGTGGTCGGCAGGGGGCTACTATGGCTACACCTTC

size: NA
V: TRBV29-1
J: TRBJ1-1
D: NA
CDR3: CSVVSGGRTEAFF
DNA: TGCAGCGTTGTATCAGGAGGGCGGACTGAAGCTTTCTTT

size: few
V: TRBV7-2
J: TRBJ2-3
D: NA
CDR3: CASSGGGSTDTQYF
DNA: TGTGCCAGCAGCGGGGGGGGCAGCACAGATACGCAGTATTTT

size: NA
V: TRBV19
J: TRBJ1-5
D: TRBD1
CDR3: CASSRLDRGKREPQHF
DNA: TGTGCCAGTAGCCGTCTGGACAGGGGGAAGCGGGAGCCCCAGCATTTT

size: NA
V: TRBV2
J: TRBJ1-2
D: NA
CDR3: CASYAGFGVNYGYTF
DNA: TGTGCCAGTTACGCAGGTTTTGGCGTTAACTATGGCTACACCTTC

size: NA
V: TRBV11-2
J: TRBJ2-6
D: NA
CDR3: CASSYDNSGANVLTF
DNA: TGTGCCAGCAGCTACGACAACTCTGGGGCCAACGTCCTGACTTTC

size: NA
V: TRBV6-4
J: TRBJ2-7
D: NA
CDR3: CASPRRSSYEQYF
DNA: TGTGCCAGCCCTCGCAGGAGCTCCTACGAGCAGTACTTC

size: NA
V: TRBV19
J: TRBJ2-7
D: TRBD2
CDR3: CASSTWTSGTYEQYF
DNA: TGTGCCAGTAGTACGTGGACTAGCGGGACCTACGAGCAGTACTTC

size: NA
V: TRBV2
J: TRBJ2-5
D: NA
CDR3: CASSEEVGETQYF
DNA: TGTGCCAGCAGTGAAGAGGTGGGAGAGACCCAGTACTTC

size: NA
V: TRBV5-6
J: TRBJ2-5
D: TRBD2
CDR3: CASSSITSDTETQYF
DNA: TGTGCCAGCAGCTCGATAACTAGCGATACGGAGACCCAGTACTTC

size: NA
V: TRBV30
J: TRBJ1-1
D: TRBD1
CDR3: CAWTLPGQSGVKAFF
DNA: TGTGCCTGGACTCTGCCGGGACAGTCCGGAGTAAAAGCTTTCTTT

size: NA
V: TRBV4-3
J: TRBJ1-4
D: TRBD1
CDR3: CASSRNQGENEKLFF
DNA: TGCGCCAGCAGTCGTAATCAGGGGGAGAATGAAAAACTGTTTTTT

size: few
V: TRBV14
J: TRBJ1-2
D: TRBD1
CDR3: CASSPLTGYGYTF
DNA: TGTGCCAGCAGCCCTTTGACAGGGTATGGCTACACCTTC

size: few
V: TRBV13
J: TRBJ2-3
D: NA
CDR3: CASSFQGADTQYF
DNA: TGTGCCAGCAGCTTCCAGGGCGCAGATACGCAGTATTTT

size: NA
V: TRBV2
J: TRBJ2-5
D: NA
CDR3: CASGILSGETQYF
DNA: TGTGCCAGCGGCATTCTGAGCGGAGAGACCCAGTACTTC

size: NA
V: TRBV9
J: TRBJ2-5
D: NA
CDR3: CASSVQGNQETQYF
DNA: TGTGCCAGCAGCGTACAGGGGAACCAAGAGACCCAGTACTTC

size: NA
V: TRBV9
J: TRBJ2-1
D: NA
CDR3: CASSVATNEQFF
DNA: TGTGCCAGCAGCGTAGCTACGAATGAGCAGTTCTTC

size: few
V: TRBV29-1
J: TRBJ2-1
D: NA
CDR3: CSVGIGPEQFF
DNA: TGCAGCGTTGGAATCGGCCCCGAGCAGTTCTTC

size: NA
V: TRBV27
J: TRBJ2-7
D: NA
CDR3: CASSLSSGRADEQYF
DNA: TGTGCCAGCAGTTTGTCGTCGGGCAGGGCCGACGAGCAGTACTTC

size: NA
V: TRBV7-9
J: TRBJ1-1
D: NA
CDR3: CASSLALNTEAFF
DNA: TGTGCCAGCAGCTTAGCCCTGAACACTGAAGCTTTCTTT

size: NA
V: TRBV28
J: TRBJ1-5
D: NA
CDR3: CASSLGNGNQPQHF
DNA: TGTGCCAGCAGTTTGGGAAACGGCAATCAGCCCCAGCATTTT

size: few
V: TRBV5-1
J: TRBJ2-5
D: NA
CDR3: CASSYLFEETQYF
DNA: TGCGCCAGCAGCTACCTTTTTGAGGAGACCCAGTACTTC

size: NA
V: TRBV27
J: TRBJ2-1
D: NA
CDR3: CASRPPSTEKQFF
DNA: TGTGCCAGCAGACCCCCTTCCACAGAGAAGCAGTTCTTC

size: NA
V: TRBV27
J: TRBJ2-3
D: NA
CDR3: CASRRAATDTQYF
DNA: TGTGCCAGCAGAAGGGCGGCTACAGATACGCAGTATTTT

size: NA
V: TRBV27
J: TRBJ2-5
D: NA
CDR3: CASSRVGLRETQYF
DNA: TGTGCCAGCAGCCGAGTTGGGTTGCGGGAGACCCAGTACTTC

size: NA
V: TRBV10-2
J: TRBJ1-6
D: TRBD1
CDR3: CASRETGTGNSPLHF
DNA: TGCGCCAGCAGAGAGACAGGGACAGGGAATTCACCCCTCCACTTT

size: NA
V: TRBV7-2
J: TRBJ2-5
D: TRBD1
CDR3: CASSPTRAGQGWETQYF
DNA: TGTGCCAGCAGCCCCACTAGGGCCGGACAGGGGTGGGAGACCCAGTACTTC

size: few
V: TRBV29-1
J: TRBJ1-1
D: NA
CDR3: CSVGAAFF
DNA: TGCAGCGTTGGGGCTGCTTTCTTT

size: once
V: TRBV29-1
J: TRBJ2-2
D: TRBD1
CDR3: CIRGRGRIYGELFF
DNA: TGCATCCGAGGCAGGGGGCGCATTTACGGGGAGCTGTTTTTT

size: NA
V: TRBV2
J: TRBJ1-5
D: NA
CDR3: CASSGGGTVNQPQHF
DNA: TGTGCCAGCAGTGGGGGTGGGACGGTCAATCAGCCCCAGCATTTT

size: NA
V: TRBV29-1
J: TRBJ1-1
D: NA
CDR3: CSVGNGNTEAFF
DNA: TGCAGCGTTGGGAACGGGAACACTGAAGCTTTCTTT

size: NA
V: TRBV9
J: TRBJ2-5
D: NA
CDR3: CASSGLTGKGETQYF
DNA: TGTGCCAGCAGCGGCCTAACAGGGAAGGGAGAGACCCAGTACTTC

size: NA
V: TRBV2
J: TRBJ1-2
D: NA
CDR3: CASSEGFHGYTF
DNA: TGTGCCAGCTCGGAGGGCTTCCATGGCTACACCTTC

size: NA
V: TRBV29-1
J: TRBJ2-1
D: NA
CDR3: CSVEDLPGNEQFF
DNA: TGCAGCGTTGAAGATCTCCCGGGCAATGAGCAGTTCTTC

size: NA
V: TRBV7-2
J: TRBJ2-7
D: TRBD2
CDR3: CASTILAGGYEQYF
DNA: TGTGCCAGCACCATACTAGCGGGGGGTTACGAGCAGTACTTC

size: NA
V: TRBV5-1
J: TRBJ1-2
D: NA
CDR3: CASSQTPEYGYTF
DNA: TGCGCCAGCAGCCAGACTCCAGAGTATGGCTACACCTTC

size: NA
V: TRBV12-5
J: TRBJ1-2
D: TRBD1
CDR3: CASGLGTGSGYTF
DNA: TGTGCTAGTGGTCTCGGGACAGGGAGTGGCTACACCTTC

size: NA
V: TRBV30
J: TRBJ2-5
D: TRBD1
CDR3: CAWNPGQRGETQYF
DNA: TGTGCCTGGAACCCGGGACAGAGAGGGGAGACCCAGTACTTC

size: once
V: TRBV10-3
J: TRBJ2-6
D: NA
CDR3: CAISGGGPSTGANVLTF
DNA: TGTGCCATCAGTGGGGGTGGCCCGTCTACTGGGGCCAACGTCCTGACTTTC

size: NA
V: TRBV25-1
J: TRBJ1-6
D: NA
CDR3: CASTNGGGGSPLHF
DNA: TGTGCCAGCACCAATGGGGGCGGGGGTTCACCCCTCCACTTT

size: NA
V: TRBV5-6
J: TRBJ2-3
D: NA
CDR3: CASSSTDTQYF
DNA: TGTGCCAGCAGTTCTACAGATACGCAGTATTTT

size: NA
V: TRBV30
J: TRBJ1-6
D: NA
CDR3: CAWSPDGGSSYNSPLHF
DNA: TGTGCCTGGAGTCCCGACGGGGGAAGCTCCTATAATTCACCCCTCCACTTT

size: few
V: TRBV5-1
J: TRBJ2-3
D: NA
CDR3: CASRGGWVEATDTQYF
DNA: TGCGCCAGCAGAGGGGGATGGGTGGAGGCCACAGATACGCAGTATTTT

size: NA
V: TRBV9
J: TRBJ1-1
D: NA
CDR3: CASSARQENTEAFF
DNA: TGTGCCAGCAGCGCTAGACAGGAGAACACTGAAGCTTTCTTT

size: once
V: TRBV30
J: TRBJ1-1
D: TRBD1
CDR3: CAWSQGGPEAFF
DNA: TGTGCCTGGAGCCAGGGGGGGCCTGAAGCTTTCTTT

size: few
V: TRBV29-1
J: TRBJ2-1
D: NA
CDR3: CSVGGMYNEQFF
DNA: TGCAGCGTTGGAGGGATGTACAATGAGCAGTTCTTC

size: NA
V: TRBV29-1
J: TRBJ2-4
D: NA
CDR3: CSVKDPPGARSPKNIQYF
DNA: TGCAGCGTTAAAGATCCCCCGGGGGCGCGTTCCCCCAAAAACATTCAGTACTTC

size: many
V: TRBV5-1
J: TRBJ2-6
D: TRBD1
CDR3: CATTPQGQGPGANVLTF
DNA: TGCGCCACCACTCCCCAGGGACAGGGGCCTGGGGCCAACGTCCTGACTTTC

size: few
V: TRBV29-1
J: TRBJ2-5
D: NA
CDR3: CSVDIGGETQYF
DNA: TGCAGCGTCGATATAGGGGGTGAGACCCAGTACTTC

size: NA
V: TRBV18
J: TRBJ2-3
D: TRBD2
CDR3: CASSPPSGGADTQYF
DNA: TGTGCCAGCTCACCCCCCAGCGGGGGGGCGGATACGCAGTATTTT

size: NA
V: TRBV23-1
J: TRBJ1-1
D: TRBD1
CDR3: CASSLPGQVMNTEAFF
DNA: TGCGCCAGCAGTCTCCCGGGACAGGTGATGAACACTGAAGCTTTCTTT

size: NA
V: TRBV29-1
J: TRBJ1-1
D: NA
CDR3: CSVAGQHMNTEAFF
DNA: TGCAGCGTTGCGGGGCAGCACATGAACACTGAAGCTTTCTTT

size: many
V: TRBV7-2
J: TRBJ2-3
D: TRBD2
CDR3: CASSPPGGGSTDTQYF
DNA: TGTGCCAGCAGCCCACCGGGCGGGGGTAGCACAGATACGCAGTATTTT